This T cell receptor beta chain was profiled in a study of T cell responses to AZD1222 COVID-19 vaccine. The trim removed 5 bases at V and 4 bases at J, leaving 5 bases unmatched. The CDR3 totals 13 residues. Germline V gene data show CDR1 as MNHEY and CDR2 as SVGEGT. The method was immunoSEQ multiplex PCR; TCRdb's version includes in-frame clones alone and lacks a portion of them. The sample lists more than 110,000 clones, over 85% occurring once. V usage is TRBV6-2 or TRBV6-3 and J usage is TRBJ2-7, with 7 nucleotides matching TRBD1. The sample consisted of peripheral blood, taken on day 0 of AZD1222 vaccination. This receptor was identified in an adult in good health. The CDR3, as DNA: TGTGCCAGCAGTGAGCTACAGGGGTACGAGCAGTACTTC. Encoded protein: CASSELQGYEQYF.